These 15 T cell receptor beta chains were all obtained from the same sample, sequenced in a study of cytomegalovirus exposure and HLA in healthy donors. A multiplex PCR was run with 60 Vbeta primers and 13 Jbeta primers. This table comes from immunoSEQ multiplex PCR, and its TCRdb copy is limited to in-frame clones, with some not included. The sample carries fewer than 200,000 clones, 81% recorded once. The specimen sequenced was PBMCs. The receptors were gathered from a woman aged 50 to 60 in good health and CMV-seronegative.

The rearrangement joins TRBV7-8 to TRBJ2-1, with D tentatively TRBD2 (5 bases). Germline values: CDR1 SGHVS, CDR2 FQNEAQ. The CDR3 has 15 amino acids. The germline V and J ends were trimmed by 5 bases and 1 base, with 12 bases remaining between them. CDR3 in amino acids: CASSATSFSYNEQFF. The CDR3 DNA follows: TGTGCCAGCAGCGCTACTAGTTTTTCCTACAATGAGCAGTTCTTC.

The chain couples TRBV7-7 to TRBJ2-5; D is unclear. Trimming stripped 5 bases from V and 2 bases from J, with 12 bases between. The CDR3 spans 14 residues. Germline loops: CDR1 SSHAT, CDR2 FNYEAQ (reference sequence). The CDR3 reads CASSRLGGQETQYF. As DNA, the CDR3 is TGTGCCAGCAGCCGACTCGGCGGTCAAGAGACCCAGTACTTC.

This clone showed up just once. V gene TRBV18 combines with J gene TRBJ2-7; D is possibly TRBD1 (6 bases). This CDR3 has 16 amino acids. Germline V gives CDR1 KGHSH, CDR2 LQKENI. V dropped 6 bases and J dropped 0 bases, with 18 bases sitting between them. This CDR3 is CASSLTPGHSSYEQYF. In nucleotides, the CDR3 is TGTGCCAGCTCTCTTACTCCGGGACATAGCTCCTACGAGCAGTACTTC. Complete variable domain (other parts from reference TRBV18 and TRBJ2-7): NAGVMQNPRHLVRRRGQEARLRCSPMKGHSHVYWYRQLPEEGLKFMVYLQKENIIDESGMPKERFSAEFPKEGPSILRIQQVVRGDSAAYFCASSLTPGHSSYEQYFGPGTRLTVT.

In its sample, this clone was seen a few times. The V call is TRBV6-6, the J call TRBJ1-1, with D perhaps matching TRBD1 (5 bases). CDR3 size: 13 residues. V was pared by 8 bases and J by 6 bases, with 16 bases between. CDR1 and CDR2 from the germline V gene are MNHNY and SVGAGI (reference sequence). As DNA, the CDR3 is TGTGCCAGCGCCCCGGCCGGGGGGGCTGAAGCTTTCTTT. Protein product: CASAPAGGAEAFF.

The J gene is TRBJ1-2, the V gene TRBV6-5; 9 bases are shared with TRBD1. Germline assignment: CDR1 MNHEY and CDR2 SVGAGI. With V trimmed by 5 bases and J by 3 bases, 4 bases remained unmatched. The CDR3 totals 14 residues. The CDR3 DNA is TGTGCCAGCAGTAAAAACAGGGGGCACTATGGCTACACCTTC. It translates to CASSKNRGHYGYTF.

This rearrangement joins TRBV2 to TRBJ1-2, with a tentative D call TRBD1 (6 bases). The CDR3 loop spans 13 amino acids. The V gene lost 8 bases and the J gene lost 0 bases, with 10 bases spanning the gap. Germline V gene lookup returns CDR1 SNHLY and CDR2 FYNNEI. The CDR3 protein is CASRDTPNYGYTF. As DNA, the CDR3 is TGTGCCAGCCGGGACACACCTAACTATGGCTACACCTTC.

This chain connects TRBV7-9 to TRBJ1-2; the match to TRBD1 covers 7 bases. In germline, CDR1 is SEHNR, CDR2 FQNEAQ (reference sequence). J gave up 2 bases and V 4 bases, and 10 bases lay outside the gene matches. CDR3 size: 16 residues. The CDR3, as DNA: TGTGCCAGCAGCTATCCGGGACAGAGGCCGAACTATGGCTACACCTTC. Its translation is CASSYPGQRPNYGYTF.

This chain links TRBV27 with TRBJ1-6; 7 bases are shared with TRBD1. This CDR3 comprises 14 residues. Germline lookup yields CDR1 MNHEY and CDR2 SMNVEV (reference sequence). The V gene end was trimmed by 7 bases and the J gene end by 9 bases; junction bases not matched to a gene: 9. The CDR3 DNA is TGTGCCAGCAAAGTAGGGCCAGGGGGTTCACCCCTCCACTTT. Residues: CASKVGPGGSPLHF.

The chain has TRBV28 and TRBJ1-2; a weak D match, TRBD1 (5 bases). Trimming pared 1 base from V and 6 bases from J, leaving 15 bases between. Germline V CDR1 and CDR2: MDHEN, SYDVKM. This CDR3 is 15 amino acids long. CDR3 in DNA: TGTGCCAGCAGTTTATTGGGGACGACTAGGGATGGCTACACCTTC. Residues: CASSLLGTTRDGYTF.

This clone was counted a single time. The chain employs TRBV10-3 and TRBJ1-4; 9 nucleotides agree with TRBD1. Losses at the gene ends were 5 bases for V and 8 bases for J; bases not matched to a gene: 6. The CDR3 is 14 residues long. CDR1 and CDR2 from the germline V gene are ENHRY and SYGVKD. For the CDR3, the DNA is TGTGCCATCAGTACAGGGGGCTCTGGGGAAAAACTGTTTTTT. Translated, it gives CAISTGGSGEKLFF.

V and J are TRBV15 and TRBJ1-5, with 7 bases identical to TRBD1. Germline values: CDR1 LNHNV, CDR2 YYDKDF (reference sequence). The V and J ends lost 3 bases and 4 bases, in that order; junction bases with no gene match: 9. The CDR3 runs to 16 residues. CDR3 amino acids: CATSSGSDRMNQPQHF. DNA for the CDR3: TGTGCCACCAGCAGCGGTTCGGACAGGATGAATCAGCCCCAGCATTTT.

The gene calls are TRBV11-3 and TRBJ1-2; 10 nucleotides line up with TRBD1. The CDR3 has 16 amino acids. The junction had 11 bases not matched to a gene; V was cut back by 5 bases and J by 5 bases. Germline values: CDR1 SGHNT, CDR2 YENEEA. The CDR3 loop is CASSPAKGQGTYGYTF. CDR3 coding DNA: TGTGCCAGCAGCCCAGCTAAGGGACAGGGGACTTATGGCTACACCTTC. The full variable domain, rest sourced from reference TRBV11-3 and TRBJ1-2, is EAGVVQSPRYKIIEKKQPVAFWCNPISGHNTLYWYLQNLGQGPELLIRYENEEAVDDSQLPKDRFSAERLKGVDSTLKIQPAELGDSAVYLCASSPAKGQGTYGYTFGSGTRLTVV.

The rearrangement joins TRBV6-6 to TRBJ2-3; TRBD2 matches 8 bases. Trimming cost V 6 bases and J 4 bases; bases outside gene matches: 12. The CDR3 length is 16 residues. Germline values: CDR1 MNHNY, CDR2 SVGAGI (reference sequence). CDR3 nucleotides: TGTGCCAGCAGCCTACCCGGCGGGAGGAGGGCAGATACGCAGTATTTT. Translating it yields CASSLPGGRRADTQYF.

The CDR3 reads CASSLWHDTEAFF. The CDR3 bases are TGTGCCAGCAGCTTATGGCATGACACTGAAGCTTTCTTT. The rearrangement uses TRBV7-2 and TRBJ1-1, with D unresolved. V was cut by 2 bases and J by 3 bases, with 7 bases left in between. The germline CDR1 and CDR2 sequences are SGHTA and FQGNSA. This CDR3 has 13 amino acids. Filled out from reference TRBV7-2 and TRBJ1-1, the complete variable domain reads GAGVSQSPSNKVTEKGKDVELRCDPISGHTALYWYRQSLGQGLEFLIYFQGNSAPDKSGLPSDRFSAERTGGSVSTLTIQRTQQEDSAVYLCASSLWHDTEAFFGQGTRLTVV.

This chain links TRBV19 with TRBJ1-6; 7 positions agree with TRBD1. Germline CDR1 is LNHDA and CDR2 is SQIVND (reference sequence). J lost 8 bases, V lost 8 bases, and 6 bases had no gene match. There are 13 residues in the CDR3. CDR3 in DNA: TGTGCCAGTGGGACAGTCCTTGATTCACCCCTCCACTTT. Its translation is CASGTVLDSPLHF. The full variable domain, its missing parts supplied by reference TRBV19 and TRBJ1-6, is DGGITQSPKYLFRKEGQNVTLSCEQNLNHDAMYWYRQDPGQGLRLIYYSQIVNDFQKGDIAEGYSVSREKKESFPLTVTSAQKNPTAFYLCASGTVLDSPLHFGNGTRLTVT.